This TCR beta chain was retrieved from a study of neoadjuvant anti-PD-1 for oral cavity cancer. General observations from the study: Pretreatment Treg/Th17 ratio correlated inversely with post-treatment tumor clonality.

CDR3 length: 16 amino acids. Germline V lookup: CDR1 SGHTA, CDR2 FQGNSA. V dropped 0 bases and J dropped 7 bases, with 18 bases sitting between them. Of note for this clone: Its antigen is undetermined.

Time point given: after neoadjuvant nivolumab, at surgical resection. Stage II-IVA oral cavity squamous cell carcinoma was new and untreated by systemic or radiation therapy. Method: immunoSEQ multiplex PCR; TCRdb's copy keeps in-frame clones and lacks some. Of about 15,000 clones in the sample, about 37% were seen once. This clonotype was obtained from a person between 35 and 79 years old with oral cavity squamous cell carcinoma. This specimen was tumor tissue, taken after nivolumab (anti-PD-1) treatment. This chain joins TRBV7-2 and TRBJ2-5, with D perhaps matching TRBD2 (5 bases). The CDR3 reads CASSLARISDGGTQYF. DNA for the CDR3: TGTGCCAGCAGCTTAGCCCGGATTTCTGATGGAGGGACCCAGTACTTC.